This T cell receptor (beta chain) emerged from a study of CD8 T cells in Susac syndrome. An input of roughly 0.5 to 1 ug of RNA was subjected to reverse transcription using random hexamers. TCRdb re-derived calls from the immunoSEQ multiplex PCR reads in MiXCR, one entry per CDR3 protein. In the table there are about 300,000 distinct CDR3 sequences, roughly 84% of which are singletons. This clonotype was seen a few times. Trimming pared 2 bases from V and 12 bases from J, leaving 23 bases between. This CDR3 is built from 16 residues. The germline V gene has CDR1 SGHAT and CDR2 FQNNGV. The chain couples TRBV11-2 to TRBJ2-1; D may be TRBD2 (5 bases). The source of this sequence is a human donor with multiple sclerosis. Material for sequencing was CD8+ T cells from PBMCs. The CDR3 DNA sequence: TGTGCCAGCAGCTTAACCCCGGGAAACCCCACATATGGGCAGTTCTTC. The encoded protein is CASSLTPGNPTYGQFF.